This T cell receptor beta chain was sequenced in a study of blood T cell repertoires in COVID-19. Germline V gene sequence: CDR1 SNHLY, CDR2 FYNNEI. V was clipped by 0 bases and J by 8 bases; unmatched bases: 15. The CDR3 is 18 amino acids. TCRdb's copy holds only in-frame clones and misses some; the assay was immunoSEQ multiplex PCR. The sample contains about 140,000 clones, about 87% of which appear only once. The sample taken for sequencing was peripheral blood. The origin of this receptor is a human donor in a cohort sampled during active COVID-19. The V and J genes are TRBV2 and TRBJ2-1; 8 nucleotides match TRBD2. CDR3: CASSEAFRSGGRGDEQFF. CDR3 in DNA: TGTGCCAGCAGTGAAGCCTTTAGGTCGGGGGGGCGAGGGGATGAGCAGTTCTTC.